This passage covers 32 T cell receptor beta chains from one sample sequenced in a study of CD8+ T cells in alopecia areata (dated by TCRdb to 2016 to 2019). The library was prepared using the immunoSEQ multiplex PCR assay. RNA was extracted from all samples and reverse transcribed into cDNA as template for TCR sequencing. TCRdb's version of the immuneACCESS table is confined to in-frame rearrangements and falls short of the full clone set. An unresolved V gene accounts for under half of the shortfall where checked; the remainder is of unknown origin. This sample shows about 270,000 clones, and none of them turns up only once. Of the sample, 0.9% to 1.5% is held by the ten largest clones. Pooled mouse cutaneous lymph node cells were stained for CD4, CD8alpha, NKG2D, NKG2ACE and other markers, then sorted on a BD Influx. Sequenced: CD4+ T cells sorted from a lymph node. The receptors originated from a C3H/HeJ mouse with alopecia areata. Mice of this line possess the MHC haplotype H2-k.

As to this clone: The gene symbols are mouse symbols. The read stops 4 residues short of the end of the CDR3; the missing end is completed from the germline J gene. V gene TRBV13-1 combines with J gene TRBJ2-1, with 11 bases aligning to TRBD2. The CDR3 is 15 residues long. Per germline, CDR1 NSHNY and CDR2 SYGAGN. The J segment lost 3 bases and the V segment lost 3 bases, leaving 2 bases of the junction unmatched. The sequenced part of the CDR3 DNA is TGTGCCAGCAGTGGACTGGGGGGGATCTATGCT. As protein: CASSGLGGIYA. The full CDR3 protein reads CASSGLGGIYAEQFF.

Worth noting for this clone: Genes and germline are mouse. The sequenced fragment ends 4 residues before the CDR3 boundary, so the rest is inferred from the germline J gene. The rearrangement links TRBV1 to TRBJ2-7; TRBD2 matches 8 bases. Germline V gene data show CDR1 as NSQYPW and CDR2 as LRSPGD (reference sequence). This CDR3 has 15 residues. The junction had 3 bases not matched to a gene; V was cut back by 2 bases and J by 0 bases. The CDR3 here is CTCSAPGGLSYEQYF. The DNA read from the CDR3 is TGCACCTGCAGTGCACCTGGGGGGCTCTCCTAT. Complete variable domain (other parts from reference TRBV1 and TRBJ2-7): VTLLEQNPRWRLVPRGQAVNLRCILKNSQYPWMSWYQQDLQKQLQWLFTLRSPGDKEVKSLPGADYLATRVTDTELRLQVANMSQGRTLYCTCSAPGGLSYEQYFGPGTRLTVL.

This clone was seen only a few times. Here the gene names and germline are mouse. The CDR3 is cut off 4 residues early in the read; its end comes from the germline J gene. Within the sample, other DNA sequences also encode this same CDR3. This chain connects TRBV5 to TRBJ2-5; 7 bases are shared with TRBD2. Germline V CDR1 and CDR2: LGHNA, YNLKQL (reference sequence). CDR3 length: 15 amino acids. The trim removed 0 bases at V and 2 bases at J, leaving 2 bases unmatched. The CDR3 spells CASSQDPGGQDTQYF. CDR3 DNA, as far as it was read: TGTGCCAGCAGCCAAGACCCTGGGGGCCAAGAC.

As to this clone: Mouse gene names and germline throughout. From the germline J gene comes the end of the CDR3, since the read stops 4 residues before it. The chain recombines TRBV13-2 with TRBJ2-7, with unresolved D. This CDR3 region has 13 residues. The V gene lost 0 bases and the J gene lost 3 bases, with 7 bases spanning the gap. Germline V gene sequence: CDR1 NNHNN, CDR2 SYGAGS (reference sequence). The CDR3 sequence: CASGDARVYEQYF. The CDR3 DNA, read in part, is TGTGCCAGCGGTGATGCGAGGGTCTAT.

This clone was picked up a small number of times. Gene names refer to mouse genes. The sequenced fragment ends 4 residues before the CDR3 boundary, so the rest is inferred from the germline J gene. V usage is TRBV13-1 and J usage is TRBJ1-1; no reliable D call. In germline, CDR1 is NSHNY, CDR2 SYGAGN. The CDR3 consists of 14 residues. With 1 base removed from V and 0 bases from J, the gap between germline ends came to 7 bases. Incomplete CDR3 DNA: TGTGCCAGCAGTGATACCAGGACAAACACA. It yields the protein CASSDTRTNT. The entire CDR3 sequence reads CASSDTRTNTEVFF.

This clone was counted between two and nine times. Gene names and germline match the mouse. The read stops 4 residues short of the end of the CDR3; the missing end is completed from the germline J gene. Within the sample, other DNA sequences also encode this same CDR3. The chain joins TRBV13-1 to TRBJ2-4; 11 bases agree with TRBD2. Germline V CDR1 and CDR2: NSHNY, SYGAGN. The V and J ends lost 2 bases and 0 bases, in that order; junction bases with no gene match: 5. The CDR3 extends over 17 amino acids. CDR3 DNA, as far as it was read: TGTGCCAGCAGTGAACCGGGACTGGGGGCAAGTCAAAAC. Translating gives CASSEPGLGASQN. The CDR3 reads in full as CASSEPGLGASQNTLYF.

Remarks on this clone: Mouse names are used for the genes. CDR3 in amino acids: CASRQDNYAEQFF. The part of the CDR3 DNA that was read is TGTGCCAGCAGACAAGATAACTATGCT. This sequence joins TRBV13-3 and TRBJ2-1; no clear D. The read falls 4 residues short of the CDR3 end, and the missing part is taken from the germline J gene. V was shortened by 5 bases and J by 0 bases, with 6 bases between the two germline ends. The length of the CDR3 is 13 residues. CDR1 NNHDY and CDR2 SYVADS come from the germline V gene.

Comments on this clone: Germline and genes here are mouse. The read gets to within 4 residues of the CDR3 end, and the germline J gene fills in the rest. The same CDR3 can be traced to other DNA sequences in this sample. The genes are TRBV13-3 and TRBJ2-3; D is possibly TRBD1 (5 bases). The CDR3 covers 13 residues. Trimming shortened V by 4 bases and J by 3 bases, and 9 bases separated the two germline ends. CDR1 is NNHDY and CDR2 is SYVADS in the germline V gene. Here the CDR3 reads CASSQGRAETLYF. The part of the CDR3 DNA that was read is TGTGCCAGCAGTCAGGGAAGGGCAGAA.

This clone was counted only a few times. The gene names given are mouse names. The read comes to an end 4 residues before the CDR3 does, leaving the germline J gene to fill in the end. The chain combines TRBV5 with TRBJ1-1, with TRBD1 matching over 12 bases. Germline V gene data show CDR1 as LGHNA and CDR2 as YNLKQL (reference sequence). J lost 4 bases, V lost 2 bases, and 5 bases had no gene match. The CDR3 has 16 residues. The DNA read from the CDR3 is TGTGCCAGCAGCCAACCGGGACAGGGGGCCGGCACA. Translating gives CASSQPGQGAGT. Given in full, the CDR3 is CASSQPGQGAGTEVFF.

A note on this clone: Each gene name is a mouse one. The CDR3 DNA, read in part, is TGCACCTGCAGTTCGCGACTGGGGGGGAACTATGCT. Translation: CTCSSRLGGNYA. The whole CDR3 region reads CTCSSRLGGNYAEQFF. The chain links TRBV1 to TRBJ2-1, with 11 bases matching TRBD2. The CDR3 is cut off 4 residues early in the read; its end comes from the germline J gene. This CDR3 has 16 residues. Germline assignment: CDR1 NSQYPW and CDR2 LRSPGD (reference sequence). Trimming took 5 bases from V and 1 from J; bases not matched to a gene: 4.

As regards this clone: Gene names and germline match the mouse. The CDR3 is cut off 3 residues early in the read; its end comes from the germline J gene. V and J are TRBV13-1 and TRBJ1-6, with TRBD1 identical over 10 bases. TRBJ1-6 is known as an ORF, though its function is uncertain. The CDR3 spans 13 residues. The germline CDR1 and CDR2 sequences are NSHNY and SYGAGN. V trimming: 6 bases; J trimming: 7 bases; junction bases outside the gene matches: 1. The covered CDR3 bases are TGTGCCAGCAAGGACAGGGGGAATTCGCCC. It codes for CASKDRGNSP. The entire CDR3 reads CASKDRGNSPLYF.

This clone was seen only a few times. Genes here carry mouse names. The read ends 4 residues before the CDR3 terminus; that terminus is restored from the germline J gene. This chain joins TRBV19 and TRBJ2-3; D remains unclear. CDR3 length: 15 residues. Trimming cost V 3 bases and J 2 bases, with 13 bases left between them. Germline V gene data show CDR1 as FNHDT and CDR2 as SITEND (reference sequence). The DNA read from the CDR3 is TGTGCCAGCAGTACCCGACTTCAAACTGCAGAA. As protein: CASSTRLQTAE. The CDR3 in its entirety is CASSTRLQTAETLYF.

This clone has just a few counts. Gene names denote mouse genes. The CDR3 reads CTCSADLTGASAETLYF. CDR3 DNA, as far as it was read: TGCACCTGCAGTGCAGATTTGACTGGAGCTAGTGCAGAA. The V and J genes are TRBV1 and TRBJ2-3; D may be TRBD2 (6 bases). The read halts 4 residues ahead of the CDR3 end, with the missing end drawn from the germline J gene. The CDR3 is made up of 17 amino acids. CDR1 is NSQYPW and CDR2 is LRSPGD in the germline V gene (reference sequence). Trimming pared 0 bases from V and 0 bases from J, leaving 13 bases between.

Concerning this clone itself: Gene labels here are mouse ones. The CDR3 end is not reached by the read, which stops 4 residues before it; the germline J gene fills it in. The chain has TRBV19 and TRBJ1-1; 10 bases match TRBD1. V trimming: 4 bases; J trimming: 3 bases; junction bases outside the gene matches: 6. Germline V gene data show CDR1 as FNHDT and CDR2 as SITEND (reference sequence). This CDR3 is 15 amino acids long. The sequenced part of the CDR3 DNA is TGTGCCAGCAGTTGGGACAGGGGTGAGGACACA. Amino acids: CASSWDRGEDT. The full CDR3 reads CASSWDRGEDTEVFF.

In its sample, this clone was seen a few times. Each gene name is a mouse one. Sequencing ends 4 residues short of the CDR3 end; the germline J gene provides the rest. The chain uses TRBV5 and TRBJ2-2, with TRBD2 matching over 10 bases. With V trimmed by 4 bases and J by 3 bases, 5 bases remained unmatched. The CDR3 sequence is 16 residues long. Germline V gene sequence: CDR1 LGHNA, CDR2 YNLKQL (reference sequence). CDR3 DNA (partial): TGTGCCAGCAGCCCACCGGGACTGGGGTACACCGGG. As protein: CASSPPGLGYTG. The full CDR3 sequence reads CASSPPGLGYTGQLYF.

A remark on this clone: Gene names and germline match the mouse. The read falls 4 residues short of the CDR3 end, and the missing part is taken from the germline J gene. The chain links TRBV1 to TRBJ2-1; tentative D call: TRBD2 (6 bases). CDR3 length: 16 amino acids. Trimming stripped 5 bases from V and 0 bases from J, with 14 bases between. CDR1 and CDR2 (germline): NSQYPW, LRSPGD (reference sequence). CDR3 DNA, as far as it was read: TGCACCTGCAGTCCCGTACTGGGACTTAACTATGCT. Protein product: CTCSPVLGLNYA. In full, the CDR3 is CTCSPVLGLNYAEQFF.

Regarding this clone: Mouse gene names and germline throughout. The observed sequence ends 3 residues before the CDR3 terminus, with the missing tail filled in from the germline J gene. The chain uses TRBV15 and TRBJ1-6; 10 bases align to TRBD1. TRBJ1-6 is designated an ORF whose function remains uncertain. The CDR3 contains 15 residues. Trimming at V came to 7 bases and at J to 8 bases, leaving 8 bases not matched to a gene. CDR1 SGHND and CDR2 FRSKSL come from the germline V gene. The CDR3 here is CASTPGTGDDSPLYF. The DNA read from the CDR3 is TGTGCCAGCACCCCCGGGACAGGGGATGATTCGCCC.

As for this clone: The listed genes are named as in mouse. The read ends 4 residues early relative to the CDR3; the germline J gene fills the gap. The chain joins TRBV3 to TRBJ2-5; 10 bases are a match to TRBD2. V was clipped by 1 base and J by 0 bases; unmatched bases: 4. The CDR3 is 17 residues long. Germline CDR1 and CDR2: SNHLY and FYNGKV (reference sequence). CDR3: CASSLGGLGFNQDTQYF. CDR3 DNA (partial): TGTGCCAGCAGCTTAGGGGGACTGGGGTTTAACCAAGAC.

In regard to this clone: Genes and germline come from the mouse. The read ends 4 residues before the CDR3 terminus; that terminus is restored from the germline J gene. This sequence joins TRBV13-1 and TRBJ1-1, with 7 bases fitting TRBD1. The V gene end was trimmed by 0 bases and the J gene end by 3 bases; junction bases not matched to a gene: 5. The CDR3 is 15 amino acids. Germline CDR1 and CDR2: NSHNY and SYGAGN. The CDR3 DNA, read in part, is TGTGCCAGCAGTGATGCAGGGGGAGGGGACACA. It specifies CASSDAGGGDT. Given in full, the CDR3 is CASSDAGGGDTEVFF.

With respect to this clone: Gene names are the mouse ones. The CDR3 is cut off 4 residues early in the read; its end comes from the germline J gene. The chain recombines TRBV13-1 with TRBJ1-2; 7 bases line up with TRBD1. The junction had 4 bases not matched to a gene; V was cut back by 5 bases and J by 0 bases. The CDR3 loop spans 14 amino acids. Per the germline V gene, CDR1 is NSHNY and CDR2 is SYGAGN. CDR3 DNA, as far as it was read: TGTGCCAGCAGCCCGGGACAGTCAAACTCC. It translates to CASSPGQSNS. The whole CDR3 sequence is CASSPGQSNSDYTF.

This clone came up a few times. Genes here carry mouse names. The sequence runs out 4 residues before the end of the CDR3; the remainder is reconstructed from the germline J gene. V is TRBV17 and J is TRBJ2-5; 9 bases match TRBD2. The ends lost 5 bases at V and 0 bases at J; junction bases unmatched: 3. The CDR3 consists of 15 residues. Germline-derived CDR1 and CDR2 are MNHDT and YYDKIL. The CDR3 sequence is CASSPGLGNQDTQYF. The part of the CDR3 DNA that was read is TGTGCTAGCAGTCCCGGACTGGGGAACCAAGAC.

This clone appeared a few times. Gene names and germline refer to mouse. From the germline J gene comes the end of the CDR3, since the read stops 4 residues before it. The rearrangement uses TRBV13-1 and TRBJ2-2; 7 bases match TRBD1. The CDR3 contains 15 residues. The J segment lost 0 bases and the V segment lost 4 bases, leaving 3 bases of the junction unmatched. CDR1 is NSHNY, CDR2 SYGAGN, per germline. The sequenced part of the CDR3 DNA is TGTGCCAGCAGTCCCGACAGGGCAAACACCGGG. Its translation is CASSPDRANTG. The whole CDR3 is CASSPDRANTGQLYF.

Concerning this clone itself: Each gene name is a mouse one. The CDR3 loop is CASSSVQANSDYTF. The CDR3 DNA, read in part, is TGTGCCAGCAGTTCGGTACAAGCAAACTCC. The rearrangement links TRBV19 to TRBJ1-2; no definite D call. Read sequence stops 4 residues before the CDR3 end, and the germline J gene provides the missing end. The germline V and J ends were trimmed by 4 bases and 0 bases, with 10 bases remaining between them. Germline CDR1 FNHDT, CDR2 SITEND (reference sequence). CDR3 length: 14 residues.

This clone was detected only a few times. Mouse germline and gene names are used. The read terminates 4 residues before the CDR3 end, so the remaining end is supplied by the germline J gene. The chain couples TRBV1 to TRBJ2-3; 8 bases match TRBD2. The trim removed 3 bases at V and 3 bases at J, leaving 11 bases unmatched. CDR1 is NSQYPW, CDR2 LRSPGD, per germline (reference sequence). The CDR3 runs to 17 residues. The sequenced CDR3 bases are TGCACCTGCAGTGCCCCGCTGGGGGGCGTTTGGGCAGAA. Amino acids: CTCSAPLGGVWAE. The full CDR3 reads CTCSAPLGGVWAETLYF.

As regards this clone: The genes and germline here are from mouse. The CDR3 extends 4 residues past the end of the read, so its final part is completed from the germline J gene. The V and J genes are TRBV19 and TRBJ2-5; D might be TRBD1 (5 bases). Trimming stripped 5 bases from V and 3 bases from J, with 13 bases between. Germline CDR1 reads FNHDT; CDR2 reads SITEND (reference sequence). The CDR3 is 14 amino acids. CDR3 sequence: CASSPRQTQDTQYF. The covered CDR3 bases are TGTGCCAGCAGCCCACGACAGACTCAAGAC.

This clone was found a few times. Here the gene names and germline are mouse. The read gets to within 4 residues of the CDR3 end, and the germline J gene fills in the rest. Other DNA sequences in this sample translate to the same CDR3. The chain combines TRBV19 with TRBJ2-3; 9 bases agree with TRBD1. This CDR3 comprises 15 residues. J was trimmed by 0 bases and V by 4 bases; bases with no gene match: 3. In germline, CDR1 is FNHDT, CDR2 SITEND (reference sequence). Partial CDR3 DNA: TGTGCCAGCAGTCAGACAGGGGGGAGTGCAGAA. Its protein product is CASSQTGGSAE. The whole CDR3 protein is CASSQTGGSAETLYF.

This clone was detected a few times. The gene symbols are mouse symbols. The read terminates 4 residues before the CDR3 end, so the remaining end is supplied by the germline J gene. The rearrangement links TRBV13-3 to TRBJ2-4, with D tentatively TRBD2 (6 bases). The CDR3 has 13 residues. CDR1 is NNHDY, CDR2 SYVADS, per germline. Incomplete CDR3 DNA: TGTGCCAGCAGTGATGCTGGGGACAAC. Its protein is CASSDAGDN. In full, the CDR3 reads CASSDAGDNTLYF.

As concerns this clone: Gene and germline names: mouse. The CDR3 region is CASSDEVSSNSDYTF. The part of the CDR3 DNA that was read is TGTGCCAGCAGTGATGAGGTCAGCTCAAACTCC. The chain has TRBV13-3 and TRBJ1-2; D gene ambiguous. The CDR3 extends 4 residues past the end of the read, so its final part is completed from the germline J gene. The CDR3 loop spans 15 amino acids. CDR1 NNHDY and CDR2 SYVADS come from the germline V gene. V was trimmed by 0 bases and J by 0 bases, leaving 9 bases between them.

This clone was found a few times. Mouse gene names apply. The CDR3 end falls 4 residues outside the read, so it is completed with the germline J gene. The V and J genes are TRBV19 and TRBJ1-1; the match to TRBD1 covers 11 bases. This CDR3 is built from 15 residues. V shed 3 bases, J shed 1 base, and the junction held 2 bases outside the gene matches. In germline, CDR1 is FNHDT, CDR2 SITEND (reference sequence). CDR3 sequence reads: CASSRGQGGNTEVFF. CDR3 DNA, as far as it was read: TGTGCCAGCAGTAGGGGACAGGGGGGAAACACA. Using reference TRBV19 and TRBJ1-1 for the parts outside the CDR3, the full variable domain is GGIITQTPKFLIGQEGQKLTLKCQQNFNHDTMYWYRQDSGKGLRLIYYSITENDLQKGDLSEGYDASREKKSSFSLTVTSAQKNEMAVFLCASSRGQGGNTEVFFGKGTRLTVV.

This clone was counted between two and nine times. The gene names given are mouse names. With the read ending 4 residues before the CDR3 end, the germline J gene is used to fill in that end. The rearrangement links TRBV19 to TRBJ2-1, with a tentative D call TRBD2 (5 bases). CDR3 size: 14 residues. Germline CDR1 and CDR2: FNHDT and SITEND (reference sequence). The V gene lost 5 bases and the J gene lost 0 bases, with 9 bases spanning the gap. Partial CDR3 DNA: TGTGCCAGCAGACCTGGGTCTAACTATGCT. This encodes CASRPGSNYA. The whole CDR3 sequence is CASRPGSNYAEQFF.

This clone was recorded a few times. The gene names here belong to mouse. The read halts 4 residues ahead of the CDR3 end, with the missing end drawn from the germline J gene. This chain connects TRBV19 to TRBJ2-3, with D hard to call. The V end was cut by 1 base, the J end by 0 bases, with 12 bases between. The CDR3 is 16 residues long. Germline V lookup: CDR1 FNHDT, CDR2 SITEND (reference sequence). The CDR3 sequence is CASSIPPAASAETLYF. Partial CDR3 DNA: TGTGCCAGCAGTATACCCCCCGCAGCTAGTGCAGAA.

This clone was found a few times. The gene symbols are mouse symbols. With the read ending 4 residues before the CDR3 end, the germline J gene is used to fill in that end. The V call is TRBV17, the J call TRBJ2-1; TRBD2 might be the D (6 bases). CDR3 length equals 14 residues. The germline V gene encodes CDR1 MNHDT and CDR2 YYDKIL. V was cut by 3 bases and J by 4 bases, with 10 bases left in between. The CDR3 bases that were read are TGTGCTAGCAGTAGGCGGGACTTTTATGCT. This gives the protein CASSRRDFYA. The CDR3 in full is CASSRRDFYAEQFF.